Below, 28 T cell receptor beta chains from the same sample are listed, as sequenced in a study of blood T cell repertoires in COVID-19. Produced via immunoSEQ multiplex PCR; TCRdb's table is partial and in-frame only. The sample includes about 140,000 clones, around 84% of them seen just once. The material sequenced was peripheral blood. These receptors were obtained from a woman aged 55 to 70 with acute or convalescent COVID-19.

This chain uses TRBV7-7 with TRBJ1-5, with D unresolved. The CDR3 extends over 10 amino acids. Germline CDR1 is SSHAT and CDR2 is FNYEAQ (reference sequence). The CDR3 DNA is TGTGCTAGCTTAAATCAGCCCCAGCATTTT. Protein product: CASLNQPQHF.

The chain couples TRBV9 to TRBJ2-1; TRBD2 is a possible D gene (6 bases). The CDR3 consists of 17 residues. V was cut by 3 bases and J by 0 bases, with 16 bases left in between. Germline assignment: CDR1 SGDLS and CDR2 YYNGEE. Written as DNA, the CDR3 is TGTGCCAGCAGCGCGATTAGCGGATCCAGCTCCTACAATGAGCAGTTCTTC. Protein: CASSAISGSSSYNEQFF.

This chain connects TRBV7-9 to TRBJ1-1; the D is unclear. The CDR3 sequence is 12 residues long. Trimming removed 1 base at V and 8 bases at J, with 8 bases between. Germline V gene lookup returns CDR1 SEHNR and CDR2 FQNEAQ (reference sequence). The CDR3 sequence: CASSLVLLEAFF. The CDR3 nucleotides read TGTGCCAGCAGCTTAGTGTTGCTAGAAGCTTTCTTT.

V is TRBV7-9 and J is TRBJ2-1; 12 positions match TRBD2. Germline V gives CDR1 SEHNR, CDR2 FQNEAQ (reference sequence). CDR3 size: 18 residues. With V trimmed by 5 bases and J by 7 bases, 15 bases remained unmatched. The CDR3 is CASSKSGTSGFRGNEQFF. In DNA form, the CDR3 reads TGTGCCAGCAGCAAATCCGGGACTAGCGGGTTCCGGGGGAATGAGCAGTTCTTC.

The chain employs TRBV30 and TRBJ1-5; D possibly corresponds to TRBD1 (6 bases). V shed 5 bases and J shed 5 bases, with 13 bases lying between them. The CDR3 extends over 13 amino acids. Germline V CDR1 and CDR2: GTSNPN, SVGIG (reference sequence). CDR3 bases: TGTGCCTGGGCACAGGGTATCGATCAGCCCCAGCATTTT. It yields the protein CAWAQGIDQPQHF.

This chain links TRBV3-1 (or the pseudogene TRBV3-2) with TRBJ1-6, with D unresolved. From germline, CDR1 is LGHDT and CDR2 YNNKEL (reference sequence). The CDR3 has 20 amino acids. Between the trimmed V and J ends, which lost 0 bases and 0 bases, there was a span of 18 bases. The CDR3 nucleotides read TGTGCCAGCAGCCAAGAGCTAGCGGTACTTTCGAGCTCCTATAATTCACCCCTCCACTTT. This encodes CASSQELAVLSSSYNSPLHF.

With respect to this clone: Germline is not matched at one junction end, which may reflect a read error. The V gene is TRBV6-5, the J gene TRBJ1-1; maybe TRBD1 (6 bases). The germline V gene encodes CDR1 MNHEY and CDR2 SVGAGI. The CDR3 sequence is 12 residues long. The CDR3 sequence is CASSRPRGPLSF. For the CDR3, the DNA is TGTGCCAGTTCGCGGCCCAGGGGACCCCTTTCCTTT.

This clone was seen only once. The rearrangement links TRBV18 to TRBJ1-3, with a tentative D call TRBD1 (6 bases). The CDR3 consists of 15 residues. Trimming cost V 4 bases and J 0 bases, with 10 bases left between them. Germline V gene data show CDR1 as KGHSH and CDR2 as LQKENI. The CDR3 is CASSQSRGSGNTIYF. In nucleotides, the CDR3 is TGTGCCAGCTCACAGTCCAGGGGCTCTGGAAACACCATATATTTT.

This chain uses TRBV30 with TRBJ2-7; weak D call: TRBD2 (5 bases). The germline V gene has CDR1 GTSNPN and CDR2 SVGIG (reference sequence). The CDR3 loop spans 15 amino acids. V lost 4 bases and J lost 5, with 21 bases in between. CDR3 bases: TGTGCCTGGACTTTTCTGGGGTCGGGGTACCACGAGCAGTACTTC. Its protein is CAWTFLGSGYHEQYF.

The chain joins TRBV21-1 to TRBJ1-1; the DNA was not used to check the table's D call, TRBD1. TRBV21-1 constitutes a pseudogene. This CDR3 contains 17 residues. The DNA for the CDR3 is TGTGCCAGCAGCGCCCGACAGGGGATTCGTCTGAACACTGAAGCTTTCTTT. Encoded protein: CASSARQGIRLNTEAFF.

This rearrangement joins TRBV28 to TRBJ2-5, with no clear D. V shed 3 bases and J shed 4 bases, with 15 bases lying between them. Germline CDR1 reads MDHEN; CDR2 reads SYDVKM. This CDR3 is built from 15 residues. CDR3 sequence reads: CASSLITGFRETQYF. Here the CDR3 DNA reads TGTGCCAGCAGTTTGATAACCGGGTTTCGAGAGACCCAGTACTTC. Combining the CDR3 with reference TRBV28 and TRBJ2-5 gives the whole variable domain DVKVTQSSRYLVKRTGEKVFLECVQDMDHENMFWYRQDPGLGLRLIYFSYDVKMKEKGDIPEGYSVSREKKERFSLILESASTNQTSMYLCASSLITGFRETQYFGPGTRLLVL.

The rearrangement uses TRBV30 and TRBJ1-4, with unresolved D. Trimming removed 0 bases at V and 6 bases at J, with 11 bases between. CDR1 is GTSNPN and CDR2 is SVGIG in the germline V gene (reference sequence). CDR3 size: 14 residues. The CDR3 nucleotides are TGTGCCTGGAGTGTTTCTATTCGAGATGAAAAACTGTTTTTT. This encodes CAWSVSIRDEKLFF.

V and J are TRBV5-8 and TRBJ2-2; 8 bases agree with TRBD1. J was trimmed by 4 bases and V by 4 bases; bases with no gene match: 6. CDR1 is SGHTS and CDR2 is YDEGEE in the germline V gene. This CDR3 is built from 15 residues. CDR3 sequence (DNA): TGTGCCAGCAGCCCGGGACAGGCTTTCACCGGGGAGCTGTTTTTT. Its translation: CASSPGQAFTGELFF.

The gene calls are TRBV28 and TRBJ1-1; the D is unclear. Germline lookup yields CDR1 MDHEN and CDR2 SYDVKM. This CDR3 region has 14 residues. V was shortened by 6 bases and J by 5 bases, with 16 bases between the two germline ends. The CDR3 reads CASSITPHVTEAFF. The DNA of the CDR3 is TGTGCCAGCAGCATCACTCCCCACGTAACTGAAGCTTTCTTT.

This chain uses TRBV27 with TRBJ1-5; maybe TRBD1 (5 bases). Germline V CDR1 and CDR2: MNHEY, SMNVEV (reference sequence). The V end lost 5 bases, the J end lost 8 bases, and 13 bases lay between the germline ends. CDR3 length: 13 residues. This CDR3 is CASSPRGGEPQHF. The CDR3 DNA follows: TGTGCCAGCAGTCCCCGGGGGGGTGAGCCCCAGCATTTT.

Here the CDR3 reads CASTWRQGASPGGYTF. The CDR3 DNA reads TGTGCCAGCACCTGGAGGCAGGGGGCGAGTCCGGGCGGCTACACCTTC. This chain joins TRBV5-6 and TRBJ1-2; 8 bases are shared with TRBD1. Germline CDR1 reads SGHDT; CDR2 reads YYEEEE. This CDR3 comprises 16 residues. Germline trimming cut 6 bases from V and 8 bases from J; bases unmatched to any gene: 18.

This clone was recorded a few times. CDR3 DNA: TGTGCCAGCAGCCCGAGGGACAGCGCTCCCACTGAAGCTTTCTTT. Its protein is CASSPRDSAPTEAFF. This chain uses TRBV7-9 with TRBJ1-1; 7 bases agree with TRBD1. Germline-derived CDR1 and CDR2 are SEHNR and FQNEAQ (reference sequence). This CDR3 has 15 residues. V dropped 5 bases and J dropped 4; count of bases not matched to a gene: 10. Together with reference TRBV7-9 and TRBJ1-1, the CDR3 gives the full variable domain: DTGVSQNPRHKITKRGQNVTFRCDPISEHNRLYWYRQTLGQGPEFLTYFQNEAQLEKSRLLSDRFSAERPKGSFSTLEIQRTEQGDSAMYLCASSPRDSAPTEAFFGQGTRLTVV.

This clone was detected once. The chain recombines TRBV20-1 with TRBJ2-1; D is perhaps TRBD1 (6 bases). Trimming removed 3 bases at V and 1 base at J, with 13 bases between. Germline CDR1 and CDR2: DFQATT and SNEGSKA (reference sequence). The CDR3 has 15 amino acids. In DNA form, the CDR3 reads TGCAGTGCTAGTGCCCCCAGGGGTTCCTACAATGAGCAGTTCTTC. Translating gives CSASAPRGSYNEQFF.

V gene TRBV7-2 combines with J gene TRBJ2-1, with a weak D call TRBD1 (6 bases). This CDR3 spans 14 amino acids. The germline V gene encodes CDR1 SGHTA and CDR2 FQGNSA. Trimming stripped 0 bases from V and 6 bases from J, with 9 bases between. As DNA, the CDR3 is TGTGCCAGCAGCTTAGCGTTACAGGGCAATGAGCAGTTCTTC. Translating gives CASSLALQGNEQFF. Full variable domain (missing parts from reference TRBV7-2 and TRBJ2-1): GAGVSQSPSNKVTEKGKDVELRCDPISGHTALYWYRQSLGQGLEFLIYFQGNSAPDKSGLPSDRFSAERTGGSVSTLTIQRTQQEDSAVYLCASSLALQGNEQFFGPGTRLTVL.

The rearrangement uses TRBV2 and TRBJ1-1, with D possibly matching TRBD1 (5 bases). The CDR3 has 13 amino acids. Trimming cost V 5 bases and J 5 bases, with 12 bases left between them. Germline V gene lookup returns CDR1 SNHLY and CDR2 FYNNEI. CDR3 sequence reads: CASSPNGGTEAFF. The CDR3, as DNA: TGTGCCAGCAGTCCTAACGGGGGAACTGAAGCTTTCTTT.

The gene calls are TRBV24-1 and TRBJ1-2, with D possibly matching TRBD1 (5 bases). The CDR3 covers 17 residues. The germline V gene encodes CDR1 KGHDR and CDR2 SFDVKD. V dropped 3 bases and J dropped 1 base, with 17 bases sitting between them. CDR3 in amino acids: CATSDHGQGRGNYGYTF. For the CDR3, the DNA is TGTGCCACCAGTGATCATGGCCAGGGAAGGGGTAACTATGGCTACACCTTC.

The chain joins TRBV29-1 to TRBJ1-2; a weak D match, TRBD1 (6 bases). Deletions cut 4 bases from V and 8 bases from J, with 17 bases between. Germline lookup yields CDR1 SQVTM and CDR2 ANQGSEA. The CDR3 is 13 residues long. CDR3 sequence reads: CSVAGARPGGYTF. The DNA of the CDR3 is TGCAGCGTTGCAGGGGCCCGCCCGGGAGGCTACACCTTC.

The chain recombines TRBV3-1 (or the pseudogene TRBV3-2) with TRBJ2-3; 10 nucleotides agree with TRBD2. The V gene's germline CDR1 is LGHDT and CDR2 YNNKEL (reference sequence). V lost 1 base to trimming and J lost 1 base; unmatched junction nucleotides: 2. The CDR3 runs 16 residues. CDR3 protein: CASSQVLAGGTDTQYF. The CDR3 DNA reads as TGTGCCAGCAGCCAAGTCCTAGCGGGGGGCACAGATACGCAGTATTTT.

The DNA for the CDR3 is TGCAGCGGGAGGGGCGAGGGAGATACGCAGTATTTT. The encoded protein is CSGRGEGDTQYF. This chain connects TRBV29-1 to TRBJ2-3; D might be TRBD2 (6 bases). The V gene lost 7 bases and the J gene lost 5 bases, with 13 bases spanning the gap. Germline loops: CDR1 SQVTM, CDR2 ANQGSEA. This CDR3 is built from 12 residues.

This clone was seen only a few times. The V call is TRBV28, the J call TRBJ1-6; 11 bases match TRBD1. The germline V gene encodes CDR1 MDHEN and CDR2 SYDVKM. This CDR3 has 15 residues. The trim removed 5 bases at V and 6 bases at J, leaving 3 bases unmatched. CDR3 DNA: TGTGCCAGCAGTCGCGGGACAGGGGGTAATTCACCCCTCCACTTT. As protein: CASSRGTGGNSPLHF. Full variable domain (outside the CDR3, taken from reference TRBV28 and TRBJ1-6): DVKVTQSSRYLVKRTGEKVFLECVQDMDHENMFWYRQDPGLGLRLIYFSYDVKMKEKGDIPEGYSVSREKKERFSLILESASTNQTSMYLCASSRGTGGNSPLHFGNGTRLTVT.

This rearrangement joins TRBV14 to TRBJ1-1, with a weak D call TRBD1 (5 bases). Trimming left V 6 bases short and J 5 bases short, with 10 bases between. Germline V gene sequence: CDR1 SGHDN, CDR2 FVKESK. This CDR3 spans 12 amino acids. CDR3 amino acids: CASRQAGTEAFF. The CDR3, as DNA: TGTGCCAGCAGACAGGCGGGGACTGAAGCTTTCTTT.

V usage is TRBV3-1 (or the pseudogene TRBV3-2) and J usage is TRBJ1-3, with TRBD1 matching 12 bases. V shed 4 bases and J 8 bases; nucleotides not matched to a gene: 3. This CDR3 contains 14 residues. Per the germline V gene, CDR1 is LGHDT and CDR2 is YNNKEL (reference sequence). CDR3 DNA: TGTGCCAGCAGCCTTAGGGACAGGGGGCACACCATATATTTT. It codes for CASSLRDRGHTIYF.

This rearrangement joins TRBV30 to TRBJ2-1; 7 positions agree with TRBD2. Germline V gene sequence: CDR1 GTSNPN, CDR2 SVGIG (reference sequence). The CDR3 is 14 residues long. Trimming took 2 bases from V and 6 from J; bases not matched to a gene: 7. CDR3 sequence: CAWSRPSGINEQFF. In nucleotides, the CDR3 is TGTGCCTGGAGTCGCCCTAGCGGAATCAATGAGCAGTTCTTC.